This entry is about one T cell receptor (beta chain). Antigen specificity is unknown. PCR used 60 Vbeta primers and 13 Jbeta primers. Profiling relied on immunoSEQ multiplex PCR, and the TCRdb table lists in-frame clones only, not all of them. This table holds roughly 90,000 clones, roughly 80% found once. Likely unrecorded immune exposures existed in these nominally healthy donors. The J segment lost 6 bases and the V segment lost 0 bases, leaving 1 base of the junction unmatched. This CDR3 region has 15 residues. Germline CDR1 is LGHNA and CDR2 is YSLEER. These data are taken from a study of cytomegalovirus exposure and HLA in healthy donors. Across the study: Ancestry clustering placed roughly four fifths of around 400 genotyped donors in the Caucasian-associated cluster.

Whole-study findings and limits: Later analysis demonstrated an association between a missense DCLRE1C variant and TCR beta V- and J-gene trimming.

The sample was PBMCs. J is TRBJ2-1 and V is TRBV4-3; TRBD1 aligns across 11 bases. The TCR was taken from a man younger than 40 in good health and CMV-seropositive. The CDR3 here is CASSQEDRGLNEQFF. As DNA, the CDR3 is TGCGCCAGCAGCCAAGAGGACAGGGGGCTCAATGAGCAGTTCTTC.